These 31 T cell receptor beta chains were sequenced from one sample in a study of monozygotic twins with inflammatory bowel disease. TCRdb reworked the 5' RACE reads into one entry per CDR3 protein, no DNA. The data include around 450,000 distinct CDR3 sequences; the top ten clones carry 2% to 2.5%. The specimen sequenced was blood. Receptors were obtained from a human donor with ulcerative colitis or Crohn's disease, or a healthy co-twin of an affected twin (not recorded which).

The chain couples TRBV20-1 to TRBJ2-3; absent DNA, TCRdb's TRBD2 call cannot be checked. Germline CDR1 and CDR2: DFQATT and SNEGSKA (reference sequence). CDR3 size: 14 residues. CDR3 amino acids: CSASLPTSTDTQYF.

This chain joins TRBV6-1 and TRBJ1-3; TCRdb names TRBD1, which stays unverified in the absence of DNA. CDR1 is MNHNS, CDR2 SASEGT, per germline. CDR3 length: 13 amino acids. The CDR3 sequence: CASKGQALNTIYF.

The rearrangement joins TRBV29-1 to TRBJ2-7. The germline V gene has CDR1 SQVTM and CDR2 ANQGSEA. The CDR3 sequence is 13 residues long. CDR3 sequence reads: CSVEVGTPYEQYF.

The rearrangement uses TRBV28 and TRBJ2-3; TCRdb picks TRBD2, but there is no DNA to check that call. Germline assignment: CDR1 MDHEN and CDR2 SYDVKM. The CDR3 covers 18 residues. The CDR3 here is CASSPHREVDTSTDTQYF.

The CDR3 sequence: CASSLGVATDTQYF. The rearrangement joins TRBV7-9 to TRBJ2-3. The germline V gene has CDR1 SEHNR and CDR2 FQNEAQ (reference sequence). This CDR3 has 14 amino acids.

V gene TRBV2 combines with J gene TRBJ2-7; TCRdb reports TRBD1, a call that lacks DNA to check it against. The CDR3 is 12 residues long. CDR1 and CDR2 from the germline V gene are SNHLY and FYNNEI. The CDR3 region is CAGGREVYEQYF.

V gene TRBV12-3 or TRBV12-4 combines with J gene TRBJ2-2; as DNA is missing, the TRBD2 call by TCRdb cannot be tested. The CDR3 is 17 amino acids. The CDR3 is CVSTKHFGPSLTGELFF.

V and J are TRBV28 and TRBJ2-2; TCRdb's D call, TRBD1, is unchecked because there is no DNA. The CDR3 loop spans 16 amino acids. The V gene's germline CDR1 is MDHEN and CDR2 SYDVKM. The CDR3 loop reads CASRPRSRANTGELFF.

The chain has TRBV18 and TRBJ2-2; TCRdb's D call, TRBD1, is unchecked because there is no DNA. The CDR3 extends over 16 amino acids. The germline V gene encodes CDR1 KGHSH and CDR2 LQKENI. This chain's CDR3 is CASSPRNGGTGGELFF.

The V gene is TRBV7-7, the J gene TRBJ2-1. The CDR3 consists of 14 residues. Germline loops: CDR1 SSHAT, CDR2 FNYEAQ (reference sequence). The CDR3: CASSSGTSINEQFF.

The chain couples TRBV4-1 to TRBJ2-7; TCRdb outputs TRBD1, but without DNA this stays unchecked. CDR3 length: 16 amino acids. From germline, CDR1 is MGHRA and CDR2 YSYEKL. Here the CDR3 reads CASSQDESRGDGEQYF.

The CDR3 here is CASSLAGVRPPQDEQYF. The rearrangement links TRBV11-2 to TRBJ2-7; TCRdb proposes TRBD2, but this gene call is untestable without DNA. Germline CDR1 and CDR2: SGHAT and FQNNGV. The CDR3 totals 17 residues.

The V gene is TRBV7-9, the J gene TRBJ2-3; the TRBD2 assignment by TCRdb is unverifiable without DNA. CDR1 SEHNR and CDR2 FQNEAQ come from the germline V gene (reference sequence). The CDR3 has 15 residues. The CDR3: CASSFLAGSTDTQYF. Using reference TRBV7-9 and TRBJ2-3 for the parts outside the CDR3, the full variable domain is DTGVSQNPRHKITKRGQNVTFRCDPISEHNRLYWYRQTLGQGPEFLTYFQNEAQLEKSRLLSDRFSAERPKGSFSTLEIQRTEQGDSAMYLCASSFLAGSTDTQYFGPGTRLTVL.

The rearrangement uses TRBV12-3 or TRBV12-4 and TRBJ2-1. CDR3 length equals 13 residues. The CDR3: CASSPQVSNEQFF.

V is TRBV6-1 and J is TRBJ2-7; TCRdb gives TRBD1 as the D gene, but with no DNA this cannot be confirmed. CDR1 is MNHNS and CDR2 is SASEGT in the germline V gene. The CDR3 covers 15 residues. The CDR3 region is CASSRRGEGPYEQYF.

The chain recombines TRBV27 with TRBJ1-1; there is no DNA to check the TCRdb D call of TRBD1. CDR1 is MNHEY and CDR2 is SMNVEV in the germline V gene (reference sequence). This CDR3 contains 16 residues. The CDR3 sequence: CATKPAPLTGRPEAFF.

CDR3 amino acids: CASSLDLQRTGGYEQYF. The genes are TRBV11-2 and TRBJ2-7; the D call of TRBD1 rests on TCRdb alone, since no DNA is present to check it. Germline values: CDR1 SGHAT, CDR2 FQNNGV. The CDR3 covers 17 residues.

This chain uses TRBV12-3 or TRBV12-4 with TRBJ2-7. The CDR3 is 14 amino acids. Here the CDR3 reads CASSSGHGTREQYF.

This chain joins TRBV20-1 and TRBJ2-1. The CDR3 spans 13 residues. Germline loops: CDR1 DFQATT, CDR2 SNEGSKA (reference sequence). The CDR3 sequence is CSVLRDTYNEQFF.

The genes are TRBV6-1 and TRBJ2-7; no DNA is available, so the TRBD1 call from TCRdb remains unchecked. This CDR3 region has 14 residues. The germline V gene encodes CDR1 MNHNS and CDR2 SASEGT. CDR3 region: CASSRRDRVHEQYF.

This chain links TRBV6-1 with TRBJ2-3; the TRBD1 assignment by TCRdb is unverifiable without DNA. Looked up from germline, CDR1 is MNHNS and CDR2 is SASEGT. The CDR3 consists of 16 residues. CDR3 protein: CASSQSDRVGTDTQYF.

The J gene is TRBJ2-7, the V gene TRBV20-1; TCRdb selects TRBD2, and the lack of DNA leaves this call unchecked. The CDR3 extends over 17 amino acids. From germline, CDR1 is DFQATT and CDR2 SNEGSKA (reference sequence). This CDR3 is CSARPRLRTSANYEQYF.

The chain employs TRBV20-1 and TRBJ2-7; the TCRdb call, TRBD2, lacks DNA for checking. Germline V gives CDR1 DFQATT, CDR2 SNEGSKA (reference sequence). The CDR3 is 16 amino acids. The CDR3: CSAKPGPGLASYEQYF.

The J gene is TRBJ2-1, the V gene TRBV6-6; TCRdb's assignment of TRBD1 cannot be checked, as there is no DNA. CDR3 length equals 13 residues. CDR1 and CDR2 from the germline V gene are MNHNY and SVGAGI (reference sequence). The CDR3 here is CAAGRSSYNEQFF.

The chain uses TRBV27 and TRBJ2-4; TCRdb outputs TRBD1, but without DNA this stays unchecked. Germline loops: CDR1 MNHEY, CDR2 SMNVEV (reference sequence). This CDR3 has 15 amino acids. The CDR3 sequence: CASSPGQGAKNIQYF.

The chain couples TRBV6-2 or TRBV6-3 to TRBJ1-2. In germline, CDR1 is MNHEY, CDR2 SVGEGT. CDR3 length equals 13 residues. The CDR3 region is CASRPQTNYGYTF.

The genes are TRBV19 and TRBJ1-3; TCRdb reports TRBD1, a call that lacks DNA to check it against. The CDR3 consists of 14 residues. The germline V gene encodes CDR1 LNHDA and CDR2 SQIVND (reference sequence). Here the CDR3 reads CASSDRGLGNTIYF.

This sequence joins TRBV2 and TRBJ2-3; TCRdb picks TRBD2, but there is no DNA to check that call. The CDR3 sequence is 13 residues long. Germline V gene data show CDR1 as SNHLY and CDR2 as FYNNEI. The CDR3 protein is CASIRDYTDTQYF.

J is TRBJ2-3 and V is TRBV5-5; TCRdb lists TRBD1, though no DNA is available to test this call. Germline CDR1 reads SGHKS; CDR2 reads YYEKEE (reference sequence). The CDR3 is 14 residues long. Here the CDR3 reads CASSFGDRGSTQYF.

The CDR3 loop is CASSQGGANNYEQYF. The chain is built from TRBV4-1 and TRBJ2-7; TCRdb gives TRBD1 as the D gene, but with no DNA this cannot be confirmed. In germline, CDR1 is MGHRA, CDR2 YSYEKL. The CDR3 is made up of 15 amino acids.

The chain employs TRBV30 and TRBJ2-1; the D call from TCRdb, TRBD2, cannot be confirmed without DNA. This CDR3 is built from 15 residues. CDR1 is GTSNPN, CDR2 SVGIG, per germline (reference sequence). This chain's CDR3 is CAWSSNPGLAGAQFF.